Following are 13 T cell receptor beta chains from one sample sequenced in a study of monozygotic twins with inflammatory bowel disease. One entry per CDR3 protein, without DNA, is what TCRdb gives after re-calling the 5' RACE reads. In all, the sample yields 400,000 to 500,000 distinct CDR3 sequences. Sequenced sample: blood. The receptors here all came from a human donor with ulcerative colitis or Crohn's disease, or a healthy co-twin of an affected twin (not recorded which).

The chain carries TRBV5-1 and TRBJ2-6; TCRdb lists TRBD1, though no DNA is available to test this call. Germline loops: CDR1 SGHRS, CDR2 YFSETQ. The CDR3 is 16 residues long. CDR3 residues: CASSPLGAGGANVLTF.

The CDR3 reads CSASSGHEQFF. The chain employs TRBV20-1 and TRBJ2-1. CDR1 DFQATT and CDR2 SNEGSKA come from the germline V gene (reference sequence). The CDR3 has 11 residues.

The V and J genes are TRBV6-5 and TRBJ1-2. The CDR3 is made up of 13 amino acids. Germline V gene lookup returns CDR1 MNHEY and CDR2 SVGAGI. The CDR3 sequence: CASSYSRVDGYTF.

The chain has TRBV11-2 and TRBJ1-5; with no DNA, the TCRdb D assignment of TRBD1 cannot be verified. This CDR3 contains 19 residues. The germline CDR1 and CDR2 sequences are SGHAT and FQNNGV. The CDR3 here is CASSLGDRSTTPLDQPQHF.

The gene calls are TRBV18 and TRBJ2-1; the D call of TRBD2 rests on TCRdb alone, since no DNA is present to check it. Germline assignment: CDR1 KGHSH and CDR2 LQKENI. The CDR3 loop spans 13 amino acids. CDR3 amino acids: CASSPPGLVVQFF. The variable domain in full, with the rest retrieved from reference TRBV18 and TRBJ2-1, is NAGVMQNPRHLVRRRGQEARLRCSPMKGHSHVYWYRQLPEEGLKFMVYLQKENIIDESGMPKERFSAEFPKEGPSILRIQQVVRGDSAAYFCASSPPGLVVQFFGPGTRLTVL.

V gene TRBV2 combines with J gene TRBJ1-2; TCRdb's assignment of TRBD1 cannot be checked, as there is no DNA. This CDR3 region has 13 residues. Germline CDR1 and CDR2: SNHLY and FYNNEI. CDR3 sequence: CASKVRGRYGYTF. Based on the CDR3 plus reference TRBV2 and TRBJ1-2, the full variable domain is EPEVTQTPSHQVTQMGQEVILRCVPISNHLYFYWYRQILGQKVEFLVSFYNNEISEKSEIFDDQFSVERPDGSNFTLKIRSTKLEDSAMYFCASKVRGRYGYTFGSGTRLTVV.

The genes are TRBV15 and TRBJ1-1. Germline assignment: CDR1 LNHNV and CDR2 YYDKDF (reference sequence). There are 15 residues in the CDR3. The CDR3 spells CATSRDLGPNTEAFF.

This chain connects TRBV7-9 to TRBJ2-1; the TRBD2 assignment by TCRdb is unverifiable without DNA. There are 15 residues in the CDR3. Germline CDR1 is SEHNR and CDR2 is FQNEAQ (reference sequence). CDR3 protein: CASSLRQGGNNEQFF.

This chain links TRBV5-1 with TRBJ2-4. Germline loops: CDR1 SGHRS, CDR2 YFSETQ. The CDR3 covers 13 residues. The CDR3 loop reads CASSLILGHIQYF.

The chain has TRBV13 and TRBJ2-2; no DNA is available, so the TRBD1 call from TCRdb remains unchecked. CDR1 and CDR2 from the germline V gene are PRHDT and FYEKMQ (reference sequence). This CDR3 comprises 16 residues. The CDR3: CASSFRRGGNTGELFF.

The chain combines TRBV7-8 with TRBJ1-3; the D call of TRBD1 rests on TCRdb alone, since no DNA is present to check it. Germline loops: CDR1 SGHVS, CDR2 FQNEAQ. CDR3 length: 20 amino acids. The CDR3 reads CASSLIVWDRRNSSGNTIYF.

The J gene is TRBJ2-7, the V gene TRBV6-1; TCRdb designates TRBD2, a call that cannot be tested without DNA. The CDR3 is 16 amino acids. CDR1 and CDR2 from the germline V gene are MNHNS and SASEGT. CDR3 sequence reads: CASSSASGGFGYEQYF.

V and J are TRBV20-1 and TRBJ2-7; as DNA is missing, the TRBD2 call by TCRdb cannot be tested. Germline values: CDR1 DFQATT, CDR2 SNEGSKA (reference sequence). The CDR3 runs 15 residues. The CDR3 sequence is CSASSQLVGKYEQYF.